The 30 T cell receptor beta chains in this list originate from one sample, sequenced in a study of blood T cell repertoires in COVID-19. Produced via immunoSEQ multiplex PCR; TCRdb's table is partial and in-frame only. Among about 110,000 clones listed, about nine tenths were seen once. Material for sequencing was peripheral blood. Source of these receptors: a human donor in a cohort sampled during active COVID-19.

The chain combines TRBV7-3 with TRBJ2-3, with D unresolved. This CDR3 contains 14 residues. CDR1 is SGHTA and CDR2 is FQGTGA in the germline V gene. With 2 bases removed from V and 6 bases from J, the gap between germline ends came to 12 bases. The CDR3 here is CASSLEAAGDTQYF. As DNA, the CDR3 is TGTGCCAGCAGCTTAGAGGCGGCTGGGGATACGCAGTATTTT.

The chain combines TRBV3-1 (or the pseudogene TRBV3-2) with TRBJ2-1, with 9 bases that match TRBD2. Germline V gene lookup returns CDR1 LGHDT and CDR2 YNNKEL (reference sequence). J was trimmed by 6 bases and V by 2 bases; bases with no gene match: 5. This CDR3 has 15 residues. The CDR3 DNA reads as TGTGCCAGCAGCCAACCCGGGACTAGCAGCAATGAGCAGTTCTTC. It specifies CASSQPGTSSNEQFF.

The V call is TRBV2, the J call TRBJ1-6; perhaps TRBD1 as D (6 bases). This CDR3 region has 14 residues. The germline V gene has CDR1 SNHLY and CDR2 FYNNEI. V lost 2 bases to trimming and J lost 14 bases, with 16 bases between them. The CDR3 DNA reads as TGTGCCAGCAGTGAATTCGGGGGGCGAATCACCCTCCACTTT. Amino acid sequence: CASSEFGGRITLHF.

The chain links TRBV28 to TRBJ2-3; 8 bases agree with TRBD2. CDR3 length: 16 residues. J gave up 6 bases and V 3 bases, and 11 bases lay outside the gene matches. Germline lookup yields CDR1 MDHEN and CDR2 SYDVKM. CDR3 in amino acids: CASSFTHPGGLDTQYF. As DNA, the CDR3 is TGTGCCAGCAGTTTCACTCACCCGGGAGGGCTCGATACGCAGTATTTT.

V usage is TRBV6-5 and J usage is TRBJ1-1; TRBD1 matches at 7 bases. CDR1 is MNHEY, CDR2 SVGAGI, per germline. The V gene end was trimmed by 6 bases and the J gene end by 7 bases; junction bases not matched to a gene: 14. The CDR3 sequence is 15 residues long. CDR3 residues: CASRDRNDQGVEAFF. Here the CDR3 DNA reads TGTGCCAGCAGGGACAGAAATGACCAGGGGGTTGAAGCTTTCTTT.

This chain links TRBV29-1 with TRBJ2-7; TRBD1 matches at 9 bases. With V trimmed by 2 bases and J by 4 bases, 6 bases remained unmatched. CDR3 length: 14 amino acids. Per the germline V gene, CDR1 is SQVTM and CDR2 is ANQGSEA. The CDR3 DNA reads TGCAGCGTTGAATCGGACAGGGGTTTGTACGAGCAGTACTTC. Residues: CSVESDRGLYEQYF.

The rearrangement joins TRBV10-3 to TRBJ2-2; D is perhaps TRBD1 (6 bases). Germline V gene sequence: CDR1 ENHRY, CDR2 SYGVKD. The CDR3 totals 15 residues. Between the trimmed V and J ends, which lost 8 bases and 5 bases, there was a span of 18 bases. The CDR3 protein is CAIEEGRGETGELFF. Here the CDR3 DNA reads TGTGCCATCGAAGAGGGCAGGGGCGAAACCGGGGAGCTGTTTTTT.

J is TRBJ1-2 and V is TRBV6-5, with D possibly being TRBD1 (6 bases). V shed 4 bases and J shed 4 bases, with 16 bases lying between them. This CDR3 is 15 amino acids long. From germline, CDR1 is MNHEY and CDR2 SVGAGI. The CDR3 region is CASSFYGRGFYGYTF. CDR3 DNA sequence: TGTGCCAGCAGTTTCTATGGCAGGGGATTCTATGGCTACACCTTC.

This chain links TRBV6-1 with TRBJ1-5, with a possible D match to TRBD1 (6 bases). The ends were cut back, 3 bases at V and 4 bases at J, with 10 bases in the middle. Germline CDR1 is MNHNS and CDR2 is SASEGT. The CDR3 covers 14 residues. The CDR3 nucleotides are TGTGCCAGCAGTGAGCAACAGGGAAATCAGCCCCAGCATTTT. As protein: CASSEQQGNQPQHF.

The chain uses TRBV4-1 and TRBJ1-3; D is unresolved. V lost 1 base and J 4 bases, leaving 5 bases between the germline ends. Per the germline V gene, CDR1 is MGHRA and CDR2 is YSYEKL. The CDR3 runs to 13 residues. CDR3 nucleotides: TGCGCCAGCAGCCAAGTGTCAGGAAACACCATATATTTT. Translating it yields CASSQVSGNTIYF.

The rearrangement links TRBV5-6 to TRBJ1-2; D is possibly TRBD1 (6 bases). CDR3 length: 15 residues. V lost 4 bases and J lost 6, with 19 bases in between. Germline V gives CDR1 SGHDT, CDR2 YYEEEE. The CDR3: CASSEGGGYYDGYTF. The DNA of the CDR3 is TGTGCCAGCAGCGAGGGAGGGGGGTATTATGATGGCTACACCTTC.

CDR3 sequence reads: CATRDSQGTEAFF. The CDR3 DNA is TGTGCCACCAGGGACAGCCAGGGGACTGAAGCTTTCTTT. The rearrangement uses TRBV24-1 and TRBJ1-1; D is possibly TRBD1 (6 bases). The CDR3 extends over 13 amino acids. Trimming took off 7 bases at V and 5 bases at J, with 13 bases between the two ends. Germline V gene data show CDR1 as KGHDR and CDR2 as SFDVKD.

The chain joins TRBV5-1 to TRBJ2-2, with D tentatively TRBD1 (5 bases). The CDR3 length is 14 residues. V dropped 0 bases and J dropped 6 bases, with 9 bases sitting between them. Per germline, CDR1 SGHRS and CDR2 YFSETQ. The CDR3 loop reads CASSLARAAGELFF. The CDR3, as DNA: TGCGCCAGCAGCTTGGCCAGGGCGGCCGGGGAGCTGTTTTTT. Full variable domain (missing parts from reference TRBV5-1 and TRBJ2-2): KAGVTQTPRYLIKTRGQQVTLSCSPISGHRSVSWYQQTPGQGLQFLFEYFSETQRNKGNFPGRFSGRQFSNSRSEMNVSTLELGDSALYLCASSLARAAGELFFGEGSRLTVL.

The chain links TRBV2 to TRBJ2-5; D unresolved. CDR1 SNHLY and CDR2 FYNNEI come from the germline V gene. This CDR3 spans 15 amino acids. The V end lost 7 bases, the J end lost 1 base, and 16 bases lay between the germline ends. CDR3 in amino acids: CASTPFGIAQETQYF. Written as DNA, the CDR3 is TGTGCCAGCACTCCCTTCGGCATAGCCCAAGAGACCCAGTACTTC.

The chain recombines TRBV11-3 with TRBJ2-5; a possible D gene is TRBD1 (6 bases). CDR1 is SGHNT, CDR2 YENEEA, per germline. The CDR3 runs to 15 residues. Trimming left V 3 bases short and J 5 bases short, with 16 bases between. The CDR3 nucleotides are TGTGCCAGCAGCTTTGGGGTCCAGGGGTGGGAGACCCAGTACTTC. Amino acids: CASSFGVQGWETQYF.

This sequence joins TRBV7-9 and TRBJ2-1; the D is unclear. V was shortened by 1 base and J by 7 bases, with 5 bases between the two germline ends. This CDR3 contains 12 residues. CDR1 and CDR2 from the germline V gene are SEHNR and FQNEAQ (reference sequence). CDR3 in DNA: TGTGCCAGCAGCTTAGATCAGAATGAGCAGTTCTTC. Protein product: CASSLDQNEQFF.

This chain joins TRBV5-6 and TRBJ2-3; D might be TRBD2 (5 bases). This CDR3 has 15 amino acids. With 2 bases removed from V and 6 bases from J, the gap between germline ends came to 16 bases. Germline V lookup: CDR1 SGHDT, CDR2 YYEEEE. CDR3 amino acids: CASSLKAVLMDTQYF. CDR3 DNA sequence: TGTGCCAGCAGCTTAAAAGCGGTCTTAATGGATACGCAGTATTTT.

The chain employs TRBV5-1 and TRBJ2-1; 8 nucleotides agree with TRBD2. Germline assignment: CDR1 SGHRS and CDR2 YFSETQ. This CDR3 comprises 17 residues. Trimming took 0 bases from V and 3 from J; bases not matched to a gene: 8. The CDR3 loop is CASSLVGGLAGYNEQFF. In nucleotides, the CDR3 is TGCGCCAGCAGCTTGGTAGGAGGTCTAGCGGGCTACAATGAGCAGTTCTTC.

V is TRBV19 and J is TRBJ2-3, with D unresolved. The CDR3 has 11 amino acids. Trimming removed 9 bases at V and 0 bases at J, with 4 bases between. Germline V gene lookup returns CDR1 LNHDA and CDR2 SQIVND (reference sequence). CDR3 protein: CASRSTDTQYF. CDR3 nucleotides: TGTGCCAGCAGAAGCACAGATACGCAGTATTTT.

The genes are TRBV10-3 and TRBJ1-2; D gene uncertain. CDR1 is ENHRY and CDR2 is SYGVKD in the germline V gene. Trimming removed 3 bases from V and 0 bases from J, with 5 bases in between. The CDR3 length is 13 residues. The CDR3 here is CAISDTANYGYTF. The CDR3 DNA follows: TGTGCCATCAGTGATACGGCTAACTATGGCTACACCTTC.

This sequence joins TRBV4-1 and TRBJ2-3; perhaps TRBD2 as D (6 bases). V lost 4 bases to trimming and J lost 2 bases, with 19 bases between them. CDR3 length: 17 residues. Per germline, CDR1 MGHRA and CDR2 YSYEKL. The CDR3 DNA follows: TGCGCCAGCAGCCCAGGTCTCCGAGGAGGGGTCACAGATACGCAGTATTTT. Translated: CASSPGLRGGVTDTQYF.

This rearrangement joins TRBV7-9 to TRBJ2-3, with TRBD2 identical over 14 bases. CDR3 size: 16 residues. The V segment lost 4 bases and the J segment 7 bases; nucleotides outside the gene matches: 7. CDR1 is SEHNR and CDR2 is FQNEAQ in the germline V gene (reference sequence). CDR3 residues: CASSSGLAGVLNTQYF. CDR3 bases: TGTGCCAGCAGCTCGGGACTAGCGGGGGTTTTGAATACGCAGTATTTT.

This chain joins TRBV6-1 and TRBJ1-5, with TRBD1 matching 8 bases. This CDR3 is 16 amino acids long. Trimming took 3 bases from V and 6 from J; bases not matched to a gene: 10. The germline V gene has CDR1 MNHNS and CDR2 SASEGT. CDR3 sequence: CASSDPRQGAGQPQHF. CDR3 sequence (DNA): TGTGCCAGCAGTGACCCACGGCAGGGGGCAGGTCAGCCCCAGCATTTT.

This chain joins TRBV4-3 and TRBJ2-1; 10 positions agree with TRBD2. The germline gives CDR1 LGHNA, CDR2 YSLEER. V shed 3 bases, J shed 1 base, and the junction held 6 bases outside the gene matches. CDR3 length: 17 amino acids. The CDR3 sequence: CASSQEAGGESYNEQFF. The CDR3 nucleotides are TGCGCCAGCAGCCAGGAAGCGGGAGGGGAATCCTACAATGAGCAGTTCTTC.

This clone was counted between two and nine times. The chain employs TRBV12-3 or TRBV12-4 and TRBJ1-1; a weak D match, TRBD1 (5 bases). Deletions cut 8 bases from V and 5 bases from J, with 9 bases between. The CDR3 consists of 11 residues. CDR3 region: CASRRETEAFF. The CDR3 DNA sequence: TGTGCCAGCCGCAGGGAAACTGAAGCTTTCTTT.

DNA of the CDR3: TGTGCCAGCAGCCGACAGGGACTCTACAATGAGCAGTTCTTC. Its protein product is CASSRQGLYNEQFF. The chain combines TRBV5-4 with TRBJ2-1; possibly TRBD1 for D (7 bases). The CDR3 totals 14 residues. Germline loops: CDR1 SGHNT, CDR2 YYREEE (reference sequence). Between the trimmed V and J ends, which lost 4 bases and 3 bases, there was a span of 11 bases.

The chain is built from TRBV27 and TRBJ1-1; D unresolved. Between the trimmed V and J ends, which lost 2 bases and 4 bases, there was a span of 11 bases. The germline V gene encodes CDR1 MNHEY and CDR2 SMNVEV (reference sequence). This CDR3 comprises 14 residues. For the CDR3, the DNA is TGTGCCAGCAGTTTAGGAGGGCTCGGCACTGAAGCTTTCTTT. As protein: CASSLGGLGTEAFF.

J is TRBJ2-7 and V is TRBV5-3; the D gene is possibly TRBD2 (6 bases). TRBV5-3 is an ORF, with its function uncertain. The CDR3 extends over 15 amino acids. Deletions cut 4 bases from V and 2 bases from J, with 16 bases between. CDR3 DNA: TGTGCCAGAAGCCCGCGGGACCATGGGACCTACGAGCAGTACTTC. Translating it yields CARSPRDHGTYEQYF.

The V gene is TRBV14, the J gene TRBJ2-1; D possibly corresponds to TRBD2 (5 bases). This CDR3 is built from 15 residues. Germline loops: CDR1 SGHDN, CDR2 FVKESK. V was cut by 3 bases and J by 7 bases, with 16 bases left in between. This chain's CDR3 is CASSQRASGWNEQFF. The CDR3 region has the DNA TGTGCCAGCAGCCAGAGGGCGTCGGGTTGGAATGAGCAGTTCTTC.

V and J are TRBV19 and TRBJ1-1; D possibly corresponds to TRBD1 (6 bases). CDR1 is LNHDA, CDR2 SQIVND, per germline (reference sequence). The CDR3 is 14 amino acids. V lost 3 bases and J lost 1, with 9 bases in between. The CDR3 region has the DNA TGTGCCAGTAGTATCGGGGGGGCGAACACTGAAGCTTTCTTT. Translating gives CASSIGGANTEAFF.